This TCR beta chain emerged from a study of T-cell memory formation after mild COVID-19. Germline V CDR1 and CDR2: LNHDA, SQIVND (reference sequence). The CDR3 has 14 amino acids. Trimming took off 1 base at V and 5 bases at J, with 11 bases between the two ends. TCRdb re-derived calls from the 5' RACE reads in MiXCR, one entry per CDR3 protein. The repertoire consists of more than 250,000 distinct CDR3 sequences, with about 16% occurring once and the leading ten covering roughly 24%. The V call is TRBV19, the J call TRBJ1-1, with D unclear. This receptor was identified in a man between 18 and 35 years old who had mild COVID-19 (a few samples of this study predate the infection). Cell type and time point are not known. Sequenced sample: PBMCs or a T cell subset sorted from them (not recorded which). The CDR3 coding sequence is TGTGCCAGTAGTATAGTGGGCGCGGGGACTGAAGCTTTCTTT. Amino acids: CASSIVGAGTEAFF.